Presented here are 4 T cell receptor beta chains from one specimen sequenced in a study of vaccination and CD4 T cells after COVID-19. Treatment denoted: approximately nine-day PBMC culture with coronavirus spike peptide pools or control peptides (ViraFEST assay). Unexposed donor CD4+ T cells predated the COVID-19 pandemic, collected 2011-2018. Cultured CD4+ T cell DNA was sequenced using the Oncomine TCR Beta short-read assay. TCRdb reprocessed the PCR reads via MiXCR and lists one record per CDR3 protein. The table lists a few thousand distinct CDR3 sequences, 35% to 45% of them singletons. Antigen specificity for these receptors is unknown. The sample taken for sequencing was CD4+ T cells from blood, cultured in vitro. The origin of the receptors is a human donor in good health.

V is TRBV14 and J is TRBJ2-7, with 11 bases aligning to TRBD1. CDR3 length equals 15 residues. The V and J ends lost 4 bases and 5 bases, in that order; junction bases with no gene match: 7. Germline V gene sequence: CDR1 SGHDN, CDR2 FVKESK. This CDR3 reads CASSRWTGGFHEQYF. CDR3 sequence (DNA): TGTGCCAGCAGCCGCTGGACAGGGGGCTTTCACGAGCAGTACTTC.

J is TRBJ2-6 and V is TRBV2; the D is unclear. V dropped 8 bases and J dropped 2 bases, with 13 bases sitting between them. This CDR3 is built from 15 residues. Germline V gene lookup returns CDR1 SNHLY and CDR2 FYNNEI. The CDR3 region has the DNA TGTGCCAGCCAGATGAGTACTCCTGGGGCCAACGTCCTGACTTTC. It translates to CASQMSTPGANVLTF.

The rearrangement uses TRBV11-2 and TRBJ2-7, with D unclear. Germline V lookup: CDR1 SGHAT, CDR2 FQNNGV. V dropped 6 bases and J dropped 7 bases, with 10 bases sitting between them. This CDR3 comprises 11 residues. Here the CDR3 reads CASSYLGEQYF. Written as DNA, the CDR3 is TGTGCCAGCAGTTATCTGGGTGAGCAGTACTTC.

V usage is TRBV7-9 and J usage is TRBJ2-3; 8 bases agree with TRBD1. CDR1 SEHNR and CDR2 FQNEAQ come from the germline V gene (reference sequence). This CDR3 has 15 amino acids. After removal of 3 bases from V and 0 bases from J, the junction contained 2 bases not matched to a gene. The CDR3 region is CASSLTGDSTDTQYF. For the CDR3, the DNA is TGTGCCAGCAGCTTGACAGGGGATAGCACAGATACGCAGTATTTT. Full variable domain (outside the CDR3, taken from reference TRBV7-9 and TRBJ2-3): DTGVSQNPRHKITKRGQNVTFRCDPISEHNRLYWYRQTLGQGPEFLTYFQNEAQLEKSRLLSDRFSAERPKGSFSTLEIQRTEQGDSAMYLCASSLTGDSTDTQYFGPGTRLTVL.